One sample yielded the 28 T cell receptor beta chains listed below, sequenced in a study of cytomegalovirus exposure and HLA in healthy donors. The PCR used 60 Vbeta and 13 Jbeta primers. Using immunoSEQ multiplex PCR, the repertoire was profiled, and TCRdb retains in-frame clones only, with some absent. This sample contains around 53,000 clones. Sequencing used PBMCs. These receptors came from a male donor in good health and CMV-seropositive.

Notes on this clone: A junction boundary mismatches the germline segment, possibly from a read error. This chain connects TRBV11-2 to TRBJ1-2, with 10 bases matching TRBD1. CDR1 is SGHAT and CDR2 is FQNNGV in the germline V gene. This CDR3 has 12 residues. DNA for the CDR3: TGTGCCAGCAGCCCGCCGGGACAGGGGCCCGAGTTC. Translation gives CASSPPGQGPEF.

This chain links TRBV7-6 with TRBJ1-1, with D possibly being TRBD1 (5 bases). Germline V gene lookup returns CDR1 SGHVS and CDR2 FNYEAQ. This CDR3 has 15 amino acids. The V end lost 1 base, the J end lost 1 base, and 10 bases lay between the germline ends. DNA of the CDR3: TGTGCCAGCAGCTTAGAGGGACTGGAGAACACTGAAGCTTTCTTT. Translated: CASSLEGLENTEAFF.

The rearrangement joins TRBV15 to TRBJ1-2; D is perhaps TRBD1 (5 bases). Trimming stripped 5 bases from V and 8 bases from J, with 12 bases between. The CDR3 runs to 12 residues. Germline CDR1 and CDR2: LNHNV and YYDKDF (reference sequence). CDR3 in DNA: TGTGCCACCAGCGGGGCAGGGTACGGCTACACCTTC. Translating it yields CATSGAGYGYTF.

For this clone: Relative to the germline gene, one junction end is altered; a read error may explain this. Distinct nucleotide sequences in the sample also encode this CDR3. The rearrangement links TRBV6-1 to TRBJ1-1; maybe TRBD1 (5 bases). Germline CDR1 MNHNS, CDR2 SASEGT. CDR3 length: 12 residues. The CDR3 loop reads CASSERGTEAFF. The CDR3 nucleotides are TGTGCCAGCAGTGAGCGGGGCACTGAGGCTTTCTTT.

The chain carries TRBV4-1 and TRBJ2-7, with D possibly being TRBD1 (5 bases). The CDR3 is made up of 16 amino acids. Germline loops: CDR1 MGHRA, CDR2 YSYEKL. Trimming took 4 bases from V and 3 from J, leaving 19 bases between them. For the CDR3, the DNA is TGCGCCAGCAGCCGGCATTCGACAGTGCCCAACTACGAGCAGTACTTC. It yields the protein CASSRHSTVPNYEQYF.

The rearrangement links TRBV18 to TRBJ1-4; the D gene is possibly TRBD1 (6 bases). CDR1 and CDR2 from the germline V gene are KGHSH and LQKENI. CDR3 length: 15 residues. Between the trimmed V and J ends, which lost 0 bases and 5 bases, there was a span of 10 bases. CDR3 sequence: CASSPPVGGNEKLFF. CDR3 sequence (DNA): TGTGCCAGCTCACCACCGGTAGGGGGAAATGAAAAACTGTTTTTT. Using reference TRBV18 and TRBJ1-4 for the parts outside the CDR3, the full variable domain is NAGVMQNPRHLVRRRGQEARLRCSPMKGHSHVYWYRQLPEEGLKFMVYLQKENIIDESGMPKERFSAEFPKEGPSILRIQQVVRGDSAAYFCASSPPVGGNEKLFFGSGTQLSVL.

CDR3 loop: CASSLDRAGNYGYTF. The DNA of the CDR3 is TGTGCCAGCAGCCTCGACAGGGCGGGTAACTATGGCTACACCTTC. The chain couples TRBV11-2 to TRBJ1-2; TRBD1 matches 7 bases. The ends lost 5 bases at V and 1 base at J; junction bases unmatched: 7. The length of the CDR3 is 15 residues. The germline V gene encodes CDR1 SGHAT and CDR2 FQNNGV.

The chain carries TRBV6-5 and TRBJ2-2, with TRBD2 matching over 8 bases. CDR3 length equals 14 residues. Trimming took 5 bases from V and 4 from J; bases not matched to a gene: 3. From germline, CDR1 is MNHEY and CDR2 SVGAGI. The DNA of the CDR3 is TGTGCCAGCAGTAGCGGGGGTCGCACCGGGGAGCTGTTTTTT. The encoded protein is CASSSGGRTGELFF.

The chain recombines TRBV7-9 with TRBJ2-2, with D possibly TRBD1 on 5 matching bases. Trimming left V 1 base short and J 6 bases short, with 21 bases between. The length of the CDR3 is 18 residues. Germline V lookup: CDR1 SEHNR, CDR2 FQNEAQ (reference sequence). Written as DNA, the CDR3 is TGTGCCAGCAGCTTAGGCCGCTCAGGCAGGGTTTATTCCGGGGAGCTGTTTTTT. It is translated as CASSLGRSGRVYSGELFF. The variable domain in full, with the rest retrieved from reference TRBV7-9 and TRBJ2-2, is DTGVSQNPRHKITKRGQNVTFRCDPISEHNRLYWYRQTLGQGPEFLTYFQNEAQLEKSRLLSDRFSAERPKGSFSTLEIQRTEQGDSAMYLCASSLGRSGRVYSGELFFGEGSRLTVL.

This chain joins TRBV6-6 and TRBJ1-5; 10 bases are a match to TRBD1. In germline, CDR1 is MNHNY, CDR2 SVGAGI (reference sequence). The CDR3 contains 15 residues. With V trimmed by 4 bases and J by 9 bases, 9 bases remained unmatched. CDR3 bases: TGTGCCAGCAGTTCGGGACAGGGGTCTGGGGGGCCCCAGCATTTT. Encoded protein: CASSSGQGSGGPQHF.

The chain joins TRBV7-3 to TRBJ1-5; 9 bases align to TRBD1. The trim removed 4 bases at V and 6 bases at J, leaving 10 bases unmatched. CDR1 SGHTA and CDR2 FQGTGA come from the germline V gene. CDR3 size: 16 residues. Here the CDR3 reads CASSSSLTGGSQPQHF. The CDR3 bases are TGTGCCAGCAGCTCCTCCTTGACAGGGGGTAGTCAGCCCCAGCATTTT. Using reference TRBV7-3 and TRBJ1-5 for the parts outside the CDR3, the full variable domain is GAGVSQTPSNKVTEKGKYVELRCDPISGHTALYWYRQSLGQGPEFLIYFQGTGAADDSGLPNDRFFAVRPEGSVSTLKIQRTERGDSAVYLCASSSSLTGGSQPQHFGDGTRLSIL.

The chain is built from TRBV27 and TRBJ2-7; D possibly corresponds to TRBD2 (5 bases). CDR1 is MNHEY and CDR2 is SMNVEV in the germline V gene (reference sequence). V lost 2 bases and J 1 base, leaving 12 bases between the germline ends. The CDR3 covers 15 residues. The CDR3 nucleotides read TGTGCCAGCAGTTTAAACGGAGGTCGGTCCTACGAGCAGTACTTC. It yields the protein CASSLNGGRSYEQYF.

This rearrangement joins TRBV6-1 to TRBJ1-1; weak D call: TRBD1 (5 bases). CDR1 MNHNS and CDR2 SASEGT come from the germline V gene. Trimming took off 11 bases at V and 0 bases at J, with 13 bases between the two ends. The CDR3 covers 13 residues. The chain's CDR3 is CACKGRLNTEAFF. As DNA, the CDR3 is TGTGCCTGCAAGGGGCGACTGAACACTGAAGCTTTCTTT.

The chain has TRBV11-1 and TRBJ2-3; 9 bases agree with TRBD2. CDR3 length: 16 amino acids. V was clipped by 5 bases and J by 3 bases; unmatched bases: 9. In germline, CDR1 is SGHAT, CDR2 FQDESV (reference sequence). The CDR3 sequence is CASSRLGGGDTDTQYF. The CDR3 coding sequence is TGTGCCAGCAGCCGGCTCGGCGGGGGGGATACAGATACGCAGTATTTT.

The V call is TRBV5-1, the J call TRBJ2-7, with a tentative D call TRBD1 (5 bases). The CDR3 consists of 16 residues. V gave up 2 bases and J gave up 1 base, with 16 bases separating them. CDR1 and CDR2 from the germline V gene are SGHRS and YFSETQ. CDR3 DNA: TGCGCCAGCAGCTTTTGGCAGGGCGCTGGATCCTACGAGCAGTACTTC. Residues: CASSFWQGAGSYEQYF. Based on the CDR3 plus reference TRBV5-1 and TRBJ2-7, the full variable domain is KAGVTQTPRYLIKTRGQQVTLSCSPISGHRSVSWYQQTPGQGLQFLFEYFSETQRNKGNFPGRFSGRQFSNSRSEMNVSTLELGDSALYLCASSFWQGAGSYEQYFGPGTRLTVT.

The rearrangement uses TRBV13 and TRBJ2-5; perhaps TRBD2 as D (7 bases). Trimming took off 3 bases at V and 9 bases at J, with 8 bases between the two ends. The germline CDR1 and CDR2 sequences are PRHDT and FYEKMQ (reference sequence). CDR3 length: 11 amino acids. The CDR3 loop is CASSFGGPQYF. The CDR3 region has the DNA TGTGCCAGCAGCTTCGGGGGGCCCCAGTACTTC.

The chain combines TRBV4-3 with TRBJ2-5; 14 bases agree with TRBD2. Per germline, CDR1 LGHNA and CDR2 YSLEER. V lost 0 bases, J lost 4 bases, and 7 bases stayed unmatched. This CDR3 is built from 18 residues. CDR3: CASSQDRLAGGRGETQYF. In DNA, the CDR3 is TGCGCCAGCAGCCAAGATAGACTAGCGGGGGGGCGGGGAGAGACCCAGTACTTC.

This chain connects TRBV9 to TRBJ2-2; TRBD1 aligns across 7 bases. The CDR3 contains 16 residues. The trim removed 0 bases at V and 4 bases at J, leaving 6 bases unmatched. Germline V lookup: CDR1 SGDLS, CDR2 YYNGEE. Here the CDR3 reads CASSVEPGGFTGELFF. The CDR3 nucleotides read TGTGCCAGCAGCGTAGAGCCAGGGGGATTCACCGGGGAGCTGTTTTTT.

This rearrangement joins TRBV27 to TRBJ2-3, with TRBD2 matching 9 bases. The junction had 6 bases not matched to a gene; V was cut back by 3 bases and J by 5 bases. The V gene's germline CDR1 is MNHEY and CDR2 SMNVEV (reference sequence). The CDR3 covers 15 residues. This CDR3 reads CASSLGGGALDTQYF. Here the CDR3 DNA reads TGTGCCAGCAGTTTGGGCGGGGGGGCGTTAGATACGCAGTATTTT.

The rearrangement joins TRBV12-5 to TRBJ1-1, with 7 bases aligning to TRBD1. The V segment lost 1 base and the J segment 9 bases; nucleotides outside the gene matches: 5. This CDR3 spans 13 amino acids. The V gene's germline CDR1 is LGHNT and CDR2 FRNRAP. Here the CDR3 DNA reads TGTGCTAGTGGTTTGGGACAGGGAGCCAAAGCTTTCTTT. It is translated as CASGLGQGAKAFF.

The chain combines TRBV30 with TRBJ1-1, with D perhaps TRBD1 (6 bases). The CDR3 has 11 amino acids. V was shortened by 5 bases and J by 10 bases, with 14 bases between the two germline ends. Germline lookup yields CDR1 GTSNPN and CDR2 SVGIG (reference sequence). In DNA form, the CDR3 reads TGTGCCTGGGACGACAGGCGGGTAGCTTTCTTT. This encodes CAWDDRRVAFF.

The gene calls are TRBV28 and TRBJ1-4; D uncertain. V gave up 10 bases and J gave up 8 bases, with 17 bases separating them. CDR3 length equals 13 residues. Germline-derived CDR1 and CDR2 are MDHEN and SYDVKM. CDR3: CAIQPPGSEKLFF. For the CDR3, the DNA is TGTGCCATCCAACCGCCGGGGTCGGAAAAACTGTTTTTT.

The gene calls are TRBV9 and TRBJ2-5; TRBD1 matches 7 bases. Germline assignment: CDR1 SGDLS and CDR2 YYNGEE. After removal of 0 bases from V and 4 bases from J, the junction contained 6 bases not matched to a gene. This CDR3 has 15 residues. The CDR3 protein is CASSVAGTVGETQYF. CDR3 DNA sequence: TGTGCCAGCAGCGTAGCCGGGACAGTAGGAGAGACCCAGTACTTC.

CDR3 DNA: TGTGCCAGCAGCCAGCTAGCGGGGGATGCCTACGAGCAGTACTTC. This translates into CASSQLAGDAYEQYF. This sequence joins TRBV6-5 and TRBJ2-7; 10 nucleotides agree with TRBD2. The CDR3 contains 15 residues. The ends lost 6 bases at V and 2 bases at J; junction bases unmatched: 7. Germline CDR1 MNHEY, CDR2 SVGAGI.

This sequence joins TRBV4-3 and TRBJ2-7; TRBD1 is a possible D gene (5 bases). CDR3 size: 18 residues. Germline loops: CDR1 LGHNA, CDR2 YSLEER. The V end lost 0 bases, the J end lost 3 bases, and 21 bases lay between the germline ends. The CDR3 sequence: CASSQDTGRVRPLYEQYF. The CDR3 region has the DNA TGCGCCAGCAGCCAAGATACAGGACGGGTCCGTCCCCTCTACGAGCAGTACTTC.

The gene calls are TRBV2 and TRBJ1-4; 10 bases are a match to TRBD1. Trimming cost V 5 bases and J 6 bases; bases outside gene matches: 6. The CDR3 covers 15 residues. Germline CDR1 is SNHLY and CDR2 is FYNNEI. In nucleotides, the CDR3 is TGTGCCAGCAGTCCGCAGGGGACAGGGGATGAAAAACTGTTTTTT. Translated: CASSPQGTGDEKLFF.

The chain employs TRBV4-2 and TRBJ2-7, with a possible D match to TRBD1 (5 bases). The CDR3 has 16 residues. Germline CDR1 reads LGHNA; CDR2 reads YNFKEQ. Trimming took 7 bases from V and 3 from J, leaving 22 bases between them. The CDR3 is CASTPTEASRDYEQYF. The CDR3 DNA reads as TGTGCCAGCACCCCAACAGAGGCATCCAGGGACTACGAGCAGTACTTC.

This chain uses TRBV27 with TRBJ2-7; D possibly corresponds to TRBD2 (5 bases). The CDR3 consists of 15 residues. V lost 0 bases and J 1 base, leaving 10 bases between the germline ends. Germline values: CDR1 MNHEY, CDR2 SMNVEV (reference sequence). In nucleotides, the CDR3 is TGTGCCAGCAGTTTATCGGCGAGGGCGTCCTACGAGCAGTACTTC. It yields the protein CASSLSARASYEQYF.